The clone carrying this TCR beta chain showed up just once. Germline V gives CDR1 MDHEN, CDR2 SYDVKM. V lost 2 bases and J lost 1; bases outside the gene matches: 5. The CDR3 spans 15 residues. Profiling relied on immunoSEQ multiplex PCR, and the TCRdb table lists in-frame clones only, not all of them. The data show about 610,000 clones, with around 87% seen just once and around 0.01% held by the top ten. This sample stems from a study of shared T cell receptors in the human thymus. These data were also filed under a second study, of human thymus T cells.

This clonotype originated in a boy in the first two years of life with a congenital heart defect. Material: thymocytes. The chain uses TRBV28 and TRBJ2-7; 7 bases align to TRBD1. The CDR3 nucleotides are TGTGCCAGCAGTTTAGTAGGGGGCGGGTCCTACGAGCAGTACTTC. Its protein is CASSLVGGGSYEQYF.